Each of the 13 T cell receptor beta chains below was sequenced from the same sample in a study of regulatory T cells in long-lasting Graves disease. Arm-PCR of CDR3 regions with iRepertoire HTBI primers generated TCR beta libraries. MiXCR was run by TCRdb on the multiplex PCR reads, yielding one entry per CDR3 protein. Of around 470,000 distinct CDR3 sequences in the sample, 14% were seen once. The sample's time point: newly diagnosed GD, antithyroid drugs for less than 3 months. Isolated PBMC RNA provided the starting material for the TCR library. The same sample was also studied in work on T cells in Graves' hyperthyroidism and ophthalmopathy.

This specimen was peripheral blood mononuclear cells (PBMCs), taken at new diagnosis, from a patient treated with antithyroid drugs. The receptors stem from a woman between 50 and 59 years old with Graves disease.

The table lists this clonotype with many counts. The CDR3 protein is CSARELAPSTDTQYF. CDR3 nucleotides: TGCAGTGCTAGAGAACTAGCGCCGAGCACAGATACGCAGTATTTT. This chain joins TRBV20-1 and TRBJ2-3, with 7 bases identical to TRBD2. CDR1 is DFQATT and CDR2 is SNEGSKA in the germline V gene (reference sequence). The CDR3 is made up of 15 amino acids. The J segment lost 0 bases and the V segment lost 0 bases, leaving 3 bases of the junction unmatched.

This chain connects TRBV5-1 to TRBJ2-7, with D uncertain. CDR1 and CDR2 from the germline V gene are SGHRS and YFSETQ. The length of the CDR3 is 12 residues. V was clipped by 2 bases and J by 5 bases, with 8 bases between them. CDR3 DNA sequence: TGCGCCAGCAGCTTTGGTCAAAACGAGCAGTACTTC. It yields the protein CASSFGQNEQYF.

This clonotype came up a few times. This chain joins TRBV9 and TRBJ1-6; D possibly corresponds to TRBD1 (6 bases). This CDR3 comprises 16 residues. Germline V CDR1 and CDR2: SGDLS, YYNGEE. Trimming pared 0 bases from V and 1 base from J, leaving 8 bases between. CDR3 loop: CASSVDRESYNSPLHF. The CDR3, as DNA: TGTGCCAGCAGCGTAGACAGGGAGTCCTATAATTCACCCCTCCACTTT.

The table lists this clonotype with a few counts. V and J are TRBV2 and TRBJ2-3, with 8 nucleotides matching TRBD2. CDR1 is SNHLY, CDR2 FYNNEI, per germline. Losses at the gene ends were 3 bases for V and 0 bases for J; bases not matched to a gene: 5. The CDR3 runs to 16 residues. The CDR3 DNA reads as TGTGCCAGCAGTGATAGGGTAGCGGGGAGCACAGATACGCAGTATTTT. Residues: CASSDRVAGSTDTQYF.

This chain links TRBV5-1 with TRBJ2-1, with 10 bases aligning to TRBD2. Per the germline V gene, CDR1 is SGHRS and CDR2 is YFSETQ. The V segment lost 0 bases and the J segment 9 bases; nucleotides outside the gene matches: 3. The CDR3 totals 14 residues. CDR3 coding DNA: TGCGCCAGCAGCTTGGGTGTAGCGGGAGGTGAGCAGTTCTTC. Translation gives CASSLGVAGGEQFF.

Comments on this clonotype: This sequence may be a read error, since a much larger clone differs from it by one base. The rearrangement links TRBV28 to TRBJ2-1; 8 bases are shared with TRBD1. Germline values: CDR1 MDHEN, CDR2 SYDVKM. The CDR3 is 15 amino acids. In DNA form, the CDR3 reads TGTGCCAGCAGTTTATTGCAGGGGGCCACCAATGAGCGGTTCTTC. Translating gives CASSLLQGATNERFF.

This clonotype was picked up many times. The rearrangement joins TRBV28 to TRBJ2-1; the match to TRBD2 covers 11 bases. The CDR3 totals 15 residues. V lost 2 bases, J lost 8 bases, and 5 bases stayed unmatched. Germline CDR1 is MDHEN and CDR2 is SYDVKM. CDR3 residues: CASSLDGTSGHEQFF. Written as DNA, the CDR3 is TGTGCCAGCAGTTTAGACGGGACTAGCGGCCATGAGCAGTTCTTC.

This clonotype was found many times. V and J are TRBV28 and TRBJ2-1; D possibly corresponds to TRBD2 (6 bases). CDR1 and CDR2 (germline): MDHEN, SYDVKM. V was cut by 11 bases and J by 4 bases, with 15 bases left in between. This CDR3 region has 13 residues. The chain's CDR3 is CASSEELYNEQFF. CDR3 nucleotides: TGTGCCTCTAGCGAAGAGTTGTACAATGAGCAGTTCTTC.

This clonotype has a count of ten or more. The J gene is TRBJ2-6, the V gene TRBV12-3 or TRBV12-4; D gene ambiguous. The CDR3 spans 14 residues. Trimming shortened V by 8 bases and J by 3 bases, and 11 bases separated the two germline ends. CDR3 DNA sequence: TGTGCCAGCCGCCCTATTGATGGGGCCAACGTCCTGACTTTC. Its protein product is CASRPIDGANVLTF.

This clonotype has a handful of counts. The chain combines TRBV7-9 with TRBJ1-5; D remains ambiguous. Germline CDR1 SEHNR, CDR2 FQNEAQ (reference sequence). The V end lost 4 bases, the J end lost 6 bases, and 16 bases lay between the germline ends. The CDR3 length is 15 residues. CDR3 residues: CASSSSPGSGQPQHF. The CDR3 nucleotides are TGTGCCAGCAGCTCTAGCCCAGGCTCGGGTCAGCCCCAGCATTTT.

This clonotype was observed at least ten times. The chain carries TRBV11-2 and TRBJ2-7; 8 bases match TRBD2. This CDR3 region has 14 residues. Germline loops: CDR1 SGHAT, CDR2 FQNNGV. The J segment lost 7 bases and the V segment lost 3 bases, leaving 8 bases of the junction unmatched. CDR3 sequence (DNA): TGTGCCAGCAGCTTTGGGGGCTCGGGGGGGGAGCAGTACTTC. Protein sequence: CASSFGGSGGEQYF.

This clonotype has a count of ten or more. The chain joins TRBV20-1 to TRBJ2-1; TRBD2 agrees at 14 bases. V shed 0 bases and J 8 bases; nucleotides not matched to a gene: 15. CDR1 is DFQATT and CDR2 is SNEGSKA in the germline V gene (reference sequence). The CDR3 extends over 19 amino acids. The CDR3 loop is CSARDLGLAGVRATYEQFF. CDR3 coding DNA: TGCAGTGCTAGAGATTTGGGACTAGCGGGAGTTAGGGCTACCTATGAGCAGTTCTTC.

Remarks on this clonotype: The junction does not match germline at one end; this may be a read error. For the CDR3, the DNA is TGTGCCAGCAGCCAAGATTGGGAAAGCTCTGGAAACACCATATATTTT. It is translated as CASSQDWESSGNTIYF. This sequence joins TRBV4-1 and TRBJ1-3; D call uncertain. Germline assignment: CDR1 MGHRA and CDR2 YSYEKL. CDR3 length: 16 amino acids.